Included here is one T cell receptor (beta chain) sequence, with context. The antigen is undetermined. TCRdb keeps only in-frame clones here, not all; method: immunoSEQ multiplex PCR. The sample holds around 69,000 clones; around nine tenths are singletons and the top ten take 2%. The data originate from a study of a mutant IDH1 vaccine in newly diagnosed glioma. Across the study: In some groups vaccination began 4-6 weeks post-radiotherapy; others received it with temozolomide. The earlier regimen, radiotherapy, temozolomide, or both, was most often both.

Time point in this sample: week 35, safety follow-up. Every single dose of the vaccine, 300 ug of mutant IDH1 20-mer peptide, came with topical imiquimod. Points from the study as a whole: Vaccination elicited immune responses in roughly 92% of patients.

The receptor's source is a man younger than 40 with glioma. The sample in question was PBMCs, obtained from a glioma patient whose treatment included an IDH1 peptide vaccine.

The CDR3 here is CACLDRVRRELFF. The CDR3 nucleotides are TGTGCCTGCCTAGACAGGGTACGCCGGGAGCTGTTTTTT. V is TRBV30 and J is TRBJ2-2; TRBD1 agrees at 7 bases. Trimming cost V 6 bases and J 9 bases; bases outside gene matches: 10. Germline values: CDR1 GTSNPN, CDR2 SVGIG (reference sequence). The CDR3 spans 13 residues. The whole variable domain, filled in from reference TRBV30 and TRBJ2-2, reads SQTIHQWPATLVQPVGSPLSLECTVEGTSNPNLYWYRQAAGRGLQLLFYSVGIGQISSEVPQNLSASRPQDRQFILSSKKLLLSDSGFYLCACLDRVRRELFFGEGSRLTVL.